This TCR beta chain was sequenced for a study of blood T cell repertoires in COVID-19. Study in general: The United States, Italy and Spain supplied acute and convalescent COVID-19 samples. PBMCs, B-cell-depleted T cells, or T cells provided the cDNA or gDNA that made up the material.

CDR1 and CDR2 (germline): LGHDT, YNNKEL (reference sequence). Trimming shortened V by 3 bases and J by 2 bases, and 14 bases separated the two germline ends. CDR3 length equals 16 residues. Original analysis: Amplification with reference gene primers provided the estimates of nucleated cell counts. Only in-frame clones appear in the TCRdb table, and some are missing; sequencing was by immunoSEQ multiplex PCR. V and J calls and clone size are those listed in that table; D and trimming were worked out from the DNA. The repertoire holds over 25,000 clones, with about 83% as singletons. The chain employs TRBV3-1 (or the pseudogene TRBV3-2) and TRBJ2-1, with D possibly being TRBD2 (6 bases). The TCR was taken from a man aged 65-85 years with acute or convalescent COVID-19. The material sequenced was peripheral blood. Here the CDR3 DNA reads TGTGCCAGCAGCCACGGACTATTGACGGCCTACAATGAGCAGTTCTTC. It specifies CASSHGLLTAYNEQFF.